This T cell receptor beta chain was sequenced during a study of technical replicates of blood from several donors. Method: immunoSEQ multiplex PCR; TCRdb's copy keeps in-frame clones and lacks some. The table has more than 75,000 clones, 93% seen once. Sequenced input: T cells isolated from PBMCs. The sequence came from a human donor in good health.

In nucleotides, the CDR3 is TGTGCCAGCAACTGGCAGGACTATGGCTACACCTTC. This sequence encodes CASNWQDYGYTF. The J gene is TRBJ1-2, the V gene TRBV2; the D is unclear. Germline loops: CDR1 SNHLY, CDR2 FYNNEI. Trimming took 7 bases from V and 3 from J, leaving 9 bases between them. The CDR3 is 12 residues long.